Presented here are 22 T cell receptor beta chains from one specimen sequenced in a study of breast tumors, draining lymph nodes, adjacent tissues. Using its own MiXCR run on the multiplex PCR reads, TCRdb lists one record per CDR3 protein. The sample holds 85,000 to 120,000 distinct CDR3 sequences, more than 30% seen once. Breast cancer patients provided tissue from their axillary draining lymph nodes. The sample comprised axillary lymph node tissue. The source of these receptors is a female donor with breast cancer. Some clones in this sample may be carry-over from other donors' samples.

This clonotype came up many times. V usage is TRBV7-9 and J usage is TRBJ2-1, with no clear D. The V end was cut by 5 bases, the J end by 3 bases, with 8 bases between. CDR1 is SEHNR, CDR2 FQNEAQ, per germline (reference sequence). The CDR3 is made up of 13 amino acids. The CDR3: CASSTVDYNEQFF. The DNA for the CDR3 is TGTGCCAGCAGCACGGTCGACTACAATGAGCAGTTCTTC.

This clonotype was detected many times. The chain joins TRBV7-2 to TRBJ1-2, with TRBD1 matching 7 bases. V shed 5 bases, J shed 4 bases, and the junction held 10 bases outside the gene matches. The CDR3 runs 15 residues. Germline CDR1 SGHTA, CDR2 FQGNSA. The DNA of the CDR3 is TGTGCCAGCAGCCCTAAGACAGGGTTTGGCTATGGCTACACCTTC. Amino acid sequence: CASSPKTGFGYGYTF.

This sequence joins TRBV6-2 or TRBV6-3 and TRBJ1-6; D unresolved. CDR1 and CDR2 from the germline V gene are MNHEY and SVGEGT. CDR3 size: 17 residues. Trimming shortened V by 7 bases and J by 2 bases, and 18 bases separated the two germline ends. CDR3 DNA sequence: TGTGCCAGCACCGAAACTAGCGGGGTAACCTATAATTCACCCCTCCACTTT. Its translation: CASTETSGVTYNSPLHF.

Details on this clonotype: An end of the junction differs from the germline gene, which may be a read error. The J gene is TRBJ1-2, the V gene TRBV7-9; the D gene is possibly TRBD1 (5 bases). Germline V gene sequence: CDR1 SEHNR, CDR2 FQNEAQ (reference sequence). The CDR3 sequence is 15 residues long. The CDR3 sequence is CASSNRSPRDGDYPF. CDR3 DNA sequence: TGTGCCAGCAGCAATAGATCCCCCAGGGACGGGGACTACCCCTTC.

The CDR3 nucleotides are TGTGCCAGCAGCTCAAGCGAGACCCAGTACTTC. Translation gives CASSSSETQYF. The chain recombines TRBV7-9 with TRBJ2-5; D ambiguous. Trimming shortened V by 4 bases and J by 5 bases, and 5 bases separated the two germline ends. The CDR3 is 11 residues long. CDR1 and CDR2 (germline): SEHNR, FQNEAQ (reference sequence).

This clonotype was detected many times. V usage is TRBV7-2 and J usage is TRBJ2-7; TRBD2 is a possible D gene (7 bases). V lost 1 base, J lost 6 bases, and 16 bases lay in between. The germline CDR1 and CDR2 sequences are SGHTA and FQGNSA. The CDR3 is made up of 15 amino acids. For the CDR3, the DNA is TGTGCCAGCAGCTTAGAGGGGGGGGCCCGGCGCGAGCAGTACTTC. Protein sequence: CASSLEGGARREQYF.

This clonotype was recorded many times. The V gene is TRBV5-4, the J gene TRBJ2-3; 9 bases line up with TRBD1. Germline values: CDR1 SGHNT, CDR2 YYREEE (reference sequence). The V and J ends lost 3 bases and 0 bases, in that order; junction bases with no gene match: 5. The CDR3 length is 16 residues. The chain's CDR3 is CASSSGQGHSTDTQYF. CDR3 sequence (DNA): TGTGCCAGCAGCTCGGGACAGGGACATAGCACAGATACGCAGTATTTT.

The chain is built from TRBV20-1 and TRBJ2-5; D is unclear. The CDR3 sequence is 13 residues long. With 3 bases removed from V and 4 bases from J, the gap between germline ends came to 12 bases. Germline assignment: CDR1 DFQATT and CDR2 SNEGSKA (reference sequence). The CDR3: CSASYAVSETQYF. In DNA, the CDR3 is TGCAGTGCTAGTTATGCCGTCTCAGAGACCCAGTACTTC.

The chain combines TRBV11-2 with TRBJ2-7; 7 nucleotides line up with TRBD2. The ends lost 3 bases at V and 6 bases at J; junction bases unmatched: 2. The germline V gene has CDR1 SGHAT and CDR2 FQNNGV. This CDR3 contains 12 residues. CDR3 loop: CASSLTGGEQYF. CDR3 sequence (DNA): TGTGCCAGCAGCTTGACGGGGGGCGAGCAGTACTTC.

J is TRBJ2-5 and V is TRBV12-3 or TRBV12-4, with D unresolved. V lost 3 bases and J 2 bases, leaving 16 bases between the germline ends. The CDR3 extends over 16 amino acids. This CDR3 reads CASSFPPRDCQETQYF. The CDR3 DNA sequence: TGTGCCAGCAGTTTCCCCCCCCGAGACTGTCAAGAGACCCAGTACTTC.

This clonotype showed up many times. The chain joins TRBV20-1 to TRBJ1-6; D is uncertain. The germline V gene has CDR1 DFQATT and CDR2 SNEGSKA (reference sequence). The CDR3 is 16 residues long. Trimming took off 0 bases at V and 3 bases at J, with 12 bases between the two ends. The CDR3 region has the DNA TGCAGTGCTAGAGATATAGAGGGCCACTATAATTCACCCCTCCACTTT. It yields the protein CSARDIEGHYNSPLHF.

The rearrangement joins TRBV10-3 to TRBJ1-6, with TRBD1 matching 9 bases. Looked up from germline, CDR1 is ENHRY and CDR2 is SYGVKD. Trimming removed 7 bases from V and 6 bases from J; junction bases left unmatched: 4. The CDR3 extends over 14 amino acids. CDR3 region: CAITPGQGNSPLHF. In DNA form, the CDR3 reads TGTGCCATCACCCCGGGACAGGGTAATTCACCCCTCCACTTT.

In this sample, this clonotype turned up a few times. A much larger clone is a single base away; this may be a read error. The conserved phenylalanine or tryptophan is not found at the CDR3 terminus, so this likely reflects a read error. The CDR3 coding sequence is TGTGCCAGTAGTACCGACTCTTTTTTAGGGGGCAATGAGCAGTTCTCC. It yields the protein CASSTDSFLGGNEQFS. V and J are TRBV19 and TRBJ2-1, with D possibly matching TRBD1 (6 bases). The V end was cut by 4 bases, the J end by 6 bases, with 19 bases between. The germline gives CDR1 LNHDA, CDR2 SQIVND (reference sequence). The CDR3 covers 16 residues.

The table lists this clonotype with many counts. The gene calls are TRBV4-1 and TRBJ2-3; 9 bases map to TRBD2. Germline V gene sequence: CDR1 MGHRA, CDR2 YSYEKL. The CDR3 sequence is 18 residues long. The V and J ends lost 0 bases and 2 bases, in that order; junction bases with no gene match: 9. The DNA for the CDR3 is TGCGCCAGCAGCCAAGACCCCGCTAGCGGGGCCATCACAGATACGCAGTATTTT. Amino acid sequence: CASSQDPASGAITDTQYF.

This clonotype occurred many times. J is TRBJ2-3 and V is TRBV3-1, with TRBD2 matching over 7 bases. Trimming removed 4 bases from V and 1 base from J; junction bases left unmatched: 11. Germline CDR1 is LGHDT and CDR2 is YNNKEL (reference sequence). The CDR3 runs 17 residues. CDR3 sequence: CASSRWDGAGGTDTQYF. In DNA form, the CDR3 reads TGTGCCAGCAGCCGATGGGATGGGGCGGGGGGCACAGATACGCAGTATTTT.

This clonotype was counted at least ten times. The rearrangement links TRBV6-5 to TRBJ2-7; 9 bases are a match to TRBD2. Germline V lookup: CDR1 MNHEY, CDR2 SVGAGI. V was clipped by 6 bases and J by 3 bases; unmatched bases: 6. The length of the CDR3 is 14 residues. CDR3 sequence: CASRSAGGDYEQYF. In DNA, the CDR3 is TGTGCCAGCAGGTCAGCGGGAGGCGACTACGAGCAGTACTTC.

To note about this clonotype: A much larger clone differs by one base, so this may be a read error. The gene calls are TRBV28 and TRBJ2-2; TRBD2 matches at 8 bases. Germline V gene lookup returns CDR1 MDHEN and CDR2 SYDVKM. CDR3 length: 15 residues. In DNA, the CDR3 is TGTGCCAGCAGTTCGGGACTAGGCAACACCGGGGAGCTGGTTTTT. It specifies CASSSGLGNTGELVF.

In the case of this clonotype: A much bigger clone sits one base away, suggesting this may be a read error. The chain recombines TRBV6-2 or TRBV6-3 with TRBJ2-5; 14 nucleotides line up with TRBD2. Germline V gene lookup returns CDR1 MNHEY and CDR2 SVGEGT. V lost 7 bases and J lost 7; bases outside the gene matches: 8. The CDR3 covers 15 residues. CDR3 residues: CASTLTSGGAGTQYF. The DNA of the CDR3 is TGTGCCAGCACCTTGACTAGCGGGGGGGCAGGGACCCAGTACTTC.

As regards this clonotype: A read error may account for a junction end that differs from germline. The V gene is TRBV5-1, the J gene TRBJ2-5; the match to TRBD2 covers 12 bases. The length of the CDR3 is 17 residues. In germline, CDR1 is SGHRS, CDR2 YFSETQ. This chain's CDR3 is CASSSEGLAGITDTQHF. The DNA of the CDR3 is TGCGCCAGCAGCTCGGAGGGACTAGCGGGCATCACAGATACGCAGCACTTC. The variable domain in full, with the rest retrieved from reference TRBV5-1 and TRBJ2-5, is KAGVTQTPRYLIKTRGQQVTLSCSPISGHRSVSWYQQTPGQGLQFLFEYFSETQRNKGNFPGRFSGRQFSNSRSEMNVSTLELGDSALYLCASSSEGLAGITDTQHFGPGTRLLVL.

A remark on this clonotype: A read error may explain this, as a much larger clone is one base away. V is TRBV5-1 and J is TRBJ2-5, with D perhaps TRBD2 (6 bases). The CDR3 loop spans 14 amino acids. V was clipped by 3 bases and J by 5 bases, with 14 bases between them. In germline, CDR1 is SGHRS, CDR2 YFSETQ. CDR3 sequence reads: CASSWVLEGETQYF. The DNA for the CDR3 is TGCGCCAGCAGCTGGGTCCTGGAGGGGGAGACCCAGTACTTC. Looking up the rest from reference TRBV5-1 and TRBJ2-5 gives the full variable domain: KAGVTQTPRYLIKTRGQQVTLSCSPISGHRSVSWYQQTPGQGLQFLFEYFSETQRNKGNFPGRFSGRQFSNSRSEMNVSTLELGDSALYLCASSWVLEGETQYFGPGTRLLVL.

This clonotype appeared many times. V and J are TRBV9 and TRBJ2-3; D may be TRBD2 (6 bases). The CDR3 extends over 15 amino acids. CDR1 is SGDLS and CDR2 is YYNGEE in the germline V gene. V lost 3 bases and J 2 bases, leaving 13 bases between the germline ends. Written as DNA, the CDR3 is TGTGCCAGCAGCGCTAGCGCGGGGTACACAGATACGCAGTATTTT. As protein: CASSASAGYTDTQYF.

The chain recombines TRBV12-3 or TRBV12-4 with TRBJ1-2, with 8 bases aligning to TRBD1. J gave up 5 bases and V 6 bases, and 8 bases lay outside the gene matches. The CDR3 spans 14 residues. CDR3 DNA sequence: TGTGCCAGCAGGGACCCGGGACAGGATTATGGCTACACCTTC. Translating gives CASRDPGQDYGYTF.